This TCR beta chain comes out of a study of response to subunit inactivated influenza vaccine. This clonotype was detected many times. Its antigen is not known. This CDR3 has 12 residues. Germline CDR1 is MNHNS and CDR2 is SASEGT. The ends were cut back, 8 bases at V and 2 bases at J, with 10 bases in the middle. TCRdb itself ran the RT-PCR reads through MiXCR, one entry per CDR3 protein. The sample carries 530,000 or so distinct CDR3 sequences, roughly 12% recorded once. Study results and caveats: Authors suggested few new T cells are recruited by each seasonal influenza vaccination.

V and J are TRBV6-1 and TRBJ2-7; D possibly corresponds to TRBD1 (5 bases). This TCR was recovered from a man aged 50-60 years who received an inactivated influenza vaccine. This specimen was PBMCs from blood, taken on the day of vaccination. DNA of the CDR3: TGTGCCAGCTGGACACACACCTACGAGCAGTACTTC. This translates into CASWTHTYEQYF.